The T cell receptor (beta chain) under discussion was sequenced for a study of CD8 T cells in ankylosing spondylitis. Study-level findings and limits: Apparently characteristic of ankylosing spondylitis blood was a TCR beta motif (eight highly homologous variants).

Concerning this clonotype: No antigen is known for it.

The germline CDR1 and CDR2 sequences are LNHDA and SQIVND (reference sequence). The length of the CDR3 is 15 residues. Losses at the gene ends were 3 bases for V and 1 base for J; bases not matched to a gene: 3. Molecular-barcoded quantitative 5'-RACE produced these TCR beta libraries. TCRdb passed the 5' RACE reads through MiXCR, listing each CDR3 protein once. The sample lists fewer than 400,000 distinct CDR3 sequences; 7.5% to 9% were seen once. The chain employs TRBV19 and TRBJ1-1, with 9 positions matching TRBD1. The clonotype originates from a male donor with ankylosing spondylitis. Sequencing was performed on blood, either unsorted or a sorted T cell fraction (not recorded which). CDR3 coding DNA: TGTGCCAGTAGTATGTCGACAGGGGGGAACACTGAAGCTTTCTTT. Its translation is CASSMSTGGNTEAFF.